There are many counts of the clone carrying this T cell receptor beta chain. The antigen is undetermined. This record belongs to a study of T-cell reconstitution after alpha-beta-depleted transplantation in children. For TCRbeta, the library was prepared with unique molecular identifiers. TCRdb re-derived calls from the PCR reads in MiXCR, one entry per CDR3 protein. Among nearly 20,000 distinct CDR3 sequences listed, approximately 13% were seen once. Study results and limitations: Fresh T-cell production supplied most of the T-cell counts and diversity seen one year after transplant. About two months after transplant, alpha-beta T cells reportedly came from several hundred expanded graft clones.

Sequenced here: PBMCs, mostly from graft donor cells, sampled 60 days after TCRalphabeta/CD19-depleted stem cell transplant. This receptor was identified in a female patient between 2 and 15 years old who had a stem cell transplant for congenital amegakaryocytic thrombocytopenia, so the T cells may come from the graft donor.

The CDR3: CASSALGEGGYTF. As DNA, the CDR3 is TGTGCCAGCAGTGCCCTTGGGGAGGGTGGCTACACCTTC. V is TRBV27 and J is TRBJ1-2; D is unresolved. V was cut by 5 bases and J by 7 bases, with 14 bases left in between. CDR1 is MNHEY and CDR2 is SMNVEV in the germline V gene (reference sequence). The CDR3 length is 13 residues.